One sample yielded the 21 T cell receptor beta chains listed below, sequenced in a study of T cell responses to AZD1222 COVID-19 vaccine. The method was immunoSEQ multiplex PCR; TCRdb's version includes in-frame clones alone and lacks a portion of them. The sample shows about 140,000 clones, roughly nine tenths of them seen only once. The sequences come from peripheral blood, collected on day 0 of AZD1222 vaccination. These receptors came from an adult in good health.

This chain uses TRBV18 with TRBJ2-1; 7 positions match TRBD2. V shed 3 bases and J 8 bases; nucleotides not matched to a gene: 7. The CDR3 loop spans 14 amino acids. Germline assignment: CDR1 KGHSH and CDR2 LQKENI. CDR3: CASSPGLGSDEQFF. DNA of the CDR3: TGTGCCAGCTCACCTGGACTAGGTAGCGATGAGCAGTTCTTC.

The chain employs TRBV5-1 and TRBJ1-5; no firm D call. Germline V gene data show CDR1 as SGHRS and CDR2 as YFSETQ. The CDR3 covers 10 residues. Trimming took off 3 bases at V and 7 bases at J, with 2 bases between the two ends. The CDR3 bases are TGCGCCAGCAGCTCGCAGCCCCAGCATTTT. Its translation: CASSSQPQHF.

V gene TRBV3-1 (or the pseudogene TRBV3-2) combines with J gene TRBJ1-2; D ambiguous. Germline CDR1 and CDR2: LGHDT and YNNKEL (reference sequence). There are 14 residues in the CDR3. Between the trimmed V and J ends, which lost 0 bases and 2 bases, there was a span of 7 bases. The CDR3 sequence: CASSQDIGNYGYTF. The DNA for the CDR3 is TGTGCCAGCAGCCAAGATATCGGAAACTATGGCTACACCTTC.

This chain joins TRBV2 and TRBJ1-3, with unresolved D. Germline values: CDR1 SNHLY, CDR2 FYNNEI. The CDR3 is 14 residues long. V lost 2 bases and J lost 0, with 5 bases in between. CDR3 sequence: CASSEKYSGNTIYF. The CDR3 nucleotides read TGTGCCAGCAGTGAAAAATACTCTGGAAACACCATATATTTT.

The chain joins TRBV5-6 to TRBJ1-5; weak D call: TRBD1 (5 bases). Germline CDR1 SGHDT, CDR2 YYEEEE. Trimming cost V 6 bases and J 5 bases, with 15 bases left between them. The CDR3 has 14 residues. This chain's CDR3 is CASTWRGGDQPQHF. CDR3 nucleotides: TGTGCCAGCACCTGGCGCGGGGGGGATCAGCCCCAGCATTTT. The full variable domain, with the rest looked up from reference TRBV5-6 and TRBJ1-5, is DAGVTQSPTHLIKTRGQQVTLRCSPKSGHDTVSWYQQALGQGPQFIFQYYEEEERQRGNFPDRFSGHQFPNYSSELNVNALLLGDSALYLCASTWRGGDQPQHFGDGTRLSIL.

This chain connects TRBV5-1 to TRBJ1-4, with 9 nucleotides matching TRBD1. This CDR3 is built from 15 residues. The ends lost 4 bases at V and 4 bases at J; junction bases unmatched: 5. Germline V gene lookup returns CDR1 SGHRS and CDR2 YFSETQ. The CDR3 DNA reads TGCGCCAGCAGCACGTCGGGACAGGGTAATGAAAAACTGTTTTTT. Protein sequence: CASSTSGQGNEKLFF.

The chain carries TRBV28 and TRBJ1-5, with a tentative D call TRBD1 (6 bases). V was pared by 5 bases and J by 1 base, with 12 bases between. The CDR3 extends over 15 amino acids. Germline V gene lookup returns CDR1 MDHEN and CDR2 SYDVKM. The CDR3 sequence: CASSQPQGSNQPQHF. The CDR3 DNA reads TGTGCCAGCAGTCAGCCACAGGGCAGCAATCAGCCCCAGCATTTT.

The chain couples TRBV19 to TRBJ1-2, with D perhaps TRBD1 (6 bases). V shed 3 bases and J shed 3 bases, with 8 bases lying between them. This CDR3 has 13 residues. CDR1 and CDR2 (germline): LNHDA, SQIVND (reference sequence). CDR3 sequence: CASSINRDYGYTF. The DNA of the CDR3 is TGTGCCAGTAGTATTAACAGGGACTATGGCTACACCTTC.

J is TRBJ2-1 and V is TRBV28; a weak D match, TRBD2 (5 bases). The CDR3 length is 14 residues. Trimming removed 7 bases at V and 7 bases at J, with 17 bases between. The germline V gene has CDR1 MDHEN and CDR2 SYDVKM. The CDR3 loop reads CASKRDGVVNEQFF. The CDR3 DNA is TGTGCCAGCAAGAGGGATGGGGTGGTGAATGAGCAGTTCTTC.

The CDR3 DNA sequence: TGTGCCAGCAGCTTATCGCGCATAGCGAATTCACCCCTCCACTTT. Translating it yields CASSLSRIANSPLHF. V is TRBV7-2 and J is TRBJ1-6, with D unresolved. Germline assignment: CDR1 SGHTA and CDR2 FQGNSA. The CDR3 is made up of 15 amino acids. V lost 2 bases and J 7 bases, leaving 12 bases between the germline ends.

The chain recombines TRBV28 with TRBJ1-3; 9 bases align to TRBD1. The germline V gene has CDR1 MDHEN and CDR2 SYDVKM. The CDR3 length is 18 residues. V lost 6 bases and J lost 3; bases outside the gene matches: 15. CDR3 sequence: CASSLYPGQGGSGNTIYF. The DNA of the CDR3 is TGTGCCAGCAGCCTCTATCCGGGACAGGGAGGAAGTGGAAACACCATATATTTT.

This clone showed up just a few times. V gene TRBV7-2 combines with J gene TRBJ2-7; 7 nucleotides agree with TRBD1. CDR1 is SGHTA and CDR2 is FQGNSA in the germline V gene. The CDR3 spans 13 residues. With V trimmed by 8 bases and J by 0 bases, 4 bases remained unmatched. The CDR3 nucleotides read TGTGCCAGCGGGGACAGCCCCTCCTACGAGCAGTACTTC. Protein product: CASGDSPSYEQYF. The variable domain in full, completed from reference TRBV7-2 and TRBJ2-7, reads GAGVSQSPSNKVTEKGKDVELRCDPISGHTALYWYRQSLGQGLEFLIYFQGNSAPDKSGLPSDRFSAERTGGSVSTLTIQRTQQEDSAVYLCASGDSPSYEQYFGPGTRLTVT.

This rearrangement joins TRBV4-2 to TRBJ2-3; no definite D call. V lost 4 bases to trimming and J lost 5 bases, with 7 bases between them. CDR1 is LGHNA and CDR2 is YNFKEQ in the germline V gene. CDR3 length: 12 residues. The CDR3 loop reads CASSRGLDTQYF. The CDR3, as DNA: TGTGCCAGCAGCCGGGGTTTAGATACGCAGTATTTT.

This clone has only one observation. In DNA form, the CDR3 reads TGCGCCAGCAGCTTGGCCTGGGTTACCAACACCGGGGAGCTGTTTTTT. As protein: CASSLAWVTNTGELFF. The chain employs TRBV5-1 and TRBJ2-2; the D is unclear. V lost 0 bases and J lost 2, with 11 bases in between. CDR1 and CDR2 from the germline V gene are SGHRS and YFSETQ. The CDR3 has 16 residues.

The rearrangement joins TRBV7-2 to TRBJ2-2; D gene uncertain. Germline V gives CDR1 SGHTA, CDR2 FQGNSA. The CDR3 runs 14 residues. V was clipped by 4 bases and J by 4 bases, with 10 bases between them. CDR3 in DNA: TGTGCCAGCAGCTCGTGGCTTACCACCGGGGAGCTGTTTTTT. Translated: CASSSWLTTGELFF.

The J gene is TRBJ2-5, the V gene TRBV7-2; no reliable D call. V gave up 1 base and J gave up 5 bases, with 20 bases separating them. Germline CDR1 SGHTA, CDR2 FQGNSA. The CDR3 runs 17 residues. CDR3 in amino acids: CASSLEGVGARHETQYF. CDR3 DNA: TGTGCCAGCAGCTTAGAAGGCGTGGGTGCTAGGCATGAGACCCAGTACTTC.

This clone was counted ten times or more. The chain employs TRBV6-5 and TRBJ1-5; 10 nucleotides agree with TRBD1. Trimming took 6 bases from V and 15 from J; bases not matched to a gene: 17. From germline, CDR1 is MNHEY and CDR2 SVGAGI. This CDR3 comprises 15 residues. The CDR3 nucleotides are TGTGCCAGCAGCCTATCACCCAGGACAGGGGGTAAATGGCATTTT. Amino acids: CASSLSPRTGGKWHF.

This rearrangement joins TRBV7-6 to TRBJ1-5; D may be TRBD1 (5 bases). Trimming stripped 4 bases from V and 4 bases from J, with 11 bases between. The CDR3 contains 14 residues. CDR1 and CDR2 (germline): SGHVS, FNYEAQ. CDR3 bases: TGTGCCAGCAGCTGGTTGGGGGGAAATCAGCCCCAGCATTTT. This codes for CASSWLGGNQPQHF.

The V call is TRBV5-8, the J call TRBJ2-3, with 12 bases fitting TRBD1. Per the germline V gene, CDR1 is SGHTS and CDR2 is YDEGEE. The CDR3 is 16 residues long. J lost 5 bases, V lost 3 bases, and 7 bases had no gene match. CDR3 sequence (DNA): TGTGCCAGCAGCTCGGGACAGGGGGCTAAACTAGATACGCAGTATTTT. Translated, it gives CASSSGQGAKLDTQYF. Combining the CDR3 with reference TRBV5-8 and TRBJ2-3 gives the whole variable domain EAGVTQSPTHLIKTRGQQATLRCSPISGHTSVYWYQQALGLGLQFLLWYDEGEERNRGNFPPRFSGRQFPNYSSELNVNALELEDSALYLCASSSGQGAKLDTQYFGPGTRLTVL.

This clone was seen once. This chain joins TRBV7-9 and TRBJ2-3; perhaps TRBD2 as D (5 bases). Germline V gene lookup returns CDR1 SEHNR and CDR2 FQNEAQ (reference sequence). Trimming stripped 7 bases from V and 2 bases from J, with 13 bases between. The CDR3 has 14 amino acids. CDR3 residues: CASNPRTLTDTQYF. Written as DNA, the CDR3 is TGTGCCAGCAACCCCCGGACTCTCACAGATACGCAGTATTTT.

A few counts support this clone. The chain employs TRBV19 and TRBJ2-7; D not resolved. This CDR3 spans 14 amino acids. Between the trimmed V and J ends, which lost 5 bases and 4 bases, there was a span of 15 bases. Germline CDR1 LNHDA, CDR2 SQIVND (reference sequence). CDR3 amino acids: CASSASKSPYEQYF. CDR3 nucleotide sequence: TGTGCCAGTAGTGCGTCTAAATCTCCGTACGAGCAGTACTTC.